This T cell receptor beta chain was sequenced for a study of blood T cell repertoires in COVID-19 (TCRdb year 2020). Context from the whole study: The collaborator samples originated in the United States, Italy and Spain and spanned the acute and convalescent phases of COVID-19. Where available, HLA class I and class II types were obtained from metadata supplied by the sample provider rather than from assay-based typing. Subjects who had been exposed to COVID-19, were actively infected with it, or had recovered from it provided the deeply sampled blood TCRbeta repertoires that made up the dataset. Samples came from the ongoing ImmuneRACE study (first 160 participants) plus 1,254 subjects from 6 global collaborators. The repertoires were released in a freely available public database intended as a resource for research on the immune response to SARS-CoV-2. The sample metadata nearly always contained a de-identified subject ID, COVID-19 status, age in years and sex. The material from the prospective study consisted of cDNA or gDNA derived from T cells, B-cell-depleted T cells, or PBMCs.

The germline V gene encodes CDR1 SEHNR and CDR2 FQNEAQ (reference sequence). Including the terminal cysteine and phenylalanine, the CDR3 comprises 13 residues. The read is trimmed to its CDR3 DNA, 39 bases read in frame from base 1. V lost 4 bases and J lost 1 base; the stretch between them is 7 bases long. General findings and caveats noted by the study authors: The quantity of clinical and demographic metadata differed by source and by participant and was supplied without curation.

Collaborating institutions collected whole blood in K2EDTA tubes following their own protocols. For TCRbeta analysis, collaborators shipped samples in one of three forms: frozen whole blood, isolated PBMCs, or DNA extracted from either of those sample types. TCRbeta CDR3 regions were amplified from genomic DNA using the immunoSEQ Assay, a bias-controlled multiplex PCR. For the original study's pipeline: The number of nucleated cells in each sample was estimated by amplification of reference gene primers within the assay. To quantify the absolute abundance of each unique TCRbeta CDR3 rearrangement, sequence reads were collapsed and filtered. For each sample, productive Simpson clonality was calculated as the square root of Simpson's diversity index over productive rearrangements. The table was pulled from immuneACCESS by TCRdb, which kept in-frame rearrangements only. Such tables lose some clones; where checked, under half of the loss comes from unresolved V genes, and the rest has no known cause. From that table come the V and J calls and clone size; the DNA was used to work out D and trimming. Recorded for this sample are approximately 150,000 clones; 82% of them occurred a single time. Of the sample, approximately 9.1% falls within the top ten clones.

Points on this clone: Its antigen remains undetermined. Within one base of it there is no much larger clone, and no base qualities were kept.

Input material: peripheral blood. This sequence originates from a woman aged 70 to 79 with acute or convalescent COVID-19. The chain is assembled from TRBV7-9 and TRBJ1-1, with no confidently assigned D gene. The DNA is as follows: TGTGCCAGCAGCTCAAGCGGGAACACTGAAGCTTTCTTT. This yields the protein CASSSSGNTEAFF.